The sequence of this TCR beta chain was determined in a study of control samples from healthy donors and cancer patients. This table comes from immunoSEQ multiplex PCR, and its TCRdb copy is limited to in-frame clones, with some not included. The data show about 84,000 clones, approximately 82% seen once. The CDR3 runs 16 residues. Germline loops: CDR1 MNHEY, CDR2 SVGAGI. The junction had 8 bases not matched to a gene; V was cut back by 3 bases and J by 8 bases. The chain uses TRBV6-5 and TRBJ1-4; 11 bases are a match to TRBD1. The material sequenced was PBMCs. This TCR derives from a man aged 55-75 years with head and neck cancer. The CDR3, as DNA: TGTGCCAGCAGTTATGGACAGGGGGCGCGAGGGGAAAAACTGTTTTTT. Protein: CASSYGQGARGEKLFF.